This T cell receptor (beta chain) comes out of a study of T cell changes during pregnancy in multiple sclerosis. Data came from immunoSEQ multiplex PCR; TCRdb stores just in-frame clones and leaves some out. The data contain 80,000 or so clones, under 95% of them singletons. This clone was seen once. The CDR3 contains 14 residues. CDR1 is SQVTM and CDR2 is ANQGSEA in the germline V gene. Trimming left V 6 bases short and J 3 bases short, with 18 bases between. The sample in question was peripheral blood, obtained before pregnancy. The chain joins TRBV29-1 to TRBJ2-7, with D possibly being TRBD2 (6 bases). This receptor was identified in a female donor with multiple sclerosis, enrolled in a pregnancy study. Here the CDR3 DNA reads TGCAGCGTAACATTCGGGACGGGGGTCTACGAGCAGTACTTC. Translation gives CSVTFGTGVYEQYF.